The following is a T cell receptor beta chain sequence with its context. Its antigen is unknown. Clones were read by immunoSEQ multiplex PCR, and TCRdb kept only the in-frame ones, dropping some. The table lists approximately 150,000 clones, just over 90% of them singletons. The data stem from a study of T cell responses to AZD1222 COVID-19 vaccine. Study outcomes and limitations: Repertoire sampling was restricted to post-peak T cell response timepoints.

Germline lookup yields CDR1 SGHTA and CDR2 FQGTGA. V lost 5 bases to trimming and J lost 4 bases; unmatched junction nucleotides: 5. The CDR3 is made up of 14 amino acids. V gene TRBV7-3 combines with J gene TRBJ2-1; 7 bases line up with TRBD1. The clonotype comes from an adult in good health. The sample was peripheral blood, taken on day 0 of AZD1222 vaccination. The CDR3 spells CASSEPGQYNEQFF. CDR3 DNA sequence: TGTGCCAGCAGCGAACCGGGACAGTACAATGAGCAGTTCTTC.